These T cell receptor beta chains were read from a single sample in a study of patients and donors after allogeneic stem cell transplantation. TCRdb re-called the RT-PCR reads through MiXCR, storing one row per CDR3 protein. The sample records more than 850,000 distinct CDR3 sequences, roughly 17% being singletons. The sequencing input was blood, either unsorted or a sorted T cell fraction (not recorded which). All receptors derive from a human donor who was either an allogeneic HSCT recipient or a stem cell or donor lymphocyte infusion donor (not recorded which). It is not recorded whose cells these are; they may come from a transplant donor. Each CDR3 is given with its conserved first and last residue. The D gene is left open where the match is weak. Clone size is given for some rows only: seen once, a few or many times, or a class if the clone is expanded.

V gene	clone size	J gene	D gene	CDR3 DNA	CDR3 protein
TRBV5-1	few	TRBJ2-2	TRBD2	TGCGCCAGCAGCTTGCTCCTAGCGGGGAACACCGGGGAGCTGTTTTTT	CASSLLLAGNTGELFF
TRBV6-4	once	TRBJ2-1	.	TGTGCCAGCAGTAAGGAATCCGGGAAGAGTGAGCAGTTCTTC	CASSKESGKSEQFF
TRBV29-1	.	TRBJ2-5	TRBD1	TGCAGCGCTACTAGGGGACAGTTCCAAGAGACCCAGTACTTC	CSATRGQFQETQYF
TRBV7-9	.	TRBJ2-7	.	TGTGCCAGCAGCCTAAACCGGGACTTCCACTACGAGCAGTACTTC	CASSLNRDFHYEQYF
TRBV12-3/TRBV12-4	.	TRBJ1-1	TRBD1	TGTGCCAGCAGCCAGGACAGGGGGAAAGCTTTCTTT	CASSQDRGKAFF
TRBV21-1	few	TRBJ1-2	.	TGTGCCAGTCCAGGGGCGGGGGGCTACACCTTC	CASPGAGGYTF
TRBV20-1	few	TRBJ2-5	.	TGCAGTGGCGAGGACATGCTTCCGGAGACCCAGTACTTC	CSGEDMLPETQYF
TRBV10-3	.	TRBJ2-7	TRBD2	TGTGCCATCAGTGAGTCGCGAGCGGGAGTGAACGAGCAGTACTTC	CAISESRAGVNEQYF
TRBV7-9	.	TRBJ2-5	TRBD1	TGTGCCAGCAGCCTCCTGTCGACAGGGTCGATCAAAGAGACCCAGTACTTC	CASSLLSTGSIKETQYF
TRBV6-2/TRBV6-3	few	TRBJ2-3	.	TGTGCCAGCAGTTACTCGATCGGGCCCACCACAGATACGCAGTATTTT	CASSYSIGPTTDTQYF
TRBV7-3	few	TRBJ1-1	.	TGTGCCAGCAGCTCAGGCAGGGGTGAAGCTTTCTTT	CASSSGRGEAFF
TRBV5-1	few	TRBJ1-2	.	TGCGCCAGCAGCTTGAGCTCCCGGGGGAGCTATGGCTACACCTTC	CASSLSSRGSYGYTF
TRBV4-2	few	TRBJ2-1	.	TGTGCCAGCAGCCAAGATTACAGGGGGGGGTACAATGAGCAGTTCTTC	CASSQDYRGGYNEQFF
TRBV20-1	few	TRBJ2-7	TRBD2	TGCAGTGCTAGAGATTCGACTAGCGGGAGTTGGATGGACGAGCAGTACTTC	CSARDSTSGSWMDEQYF
TRBV6-1	.	TRBJ2-1	TRBD1	TGTGCCAGCGCTACAGGGGGCGGTTACAATGAGCAGTTCTTC	CASATGGGYNEQFF
TRBV19	.	TRBJ2-4	TRBD2	TGTGCCAGTAGTATAGGATTTCGAGCGGGGTCGGCCAAAAACATTCAGTACTTC	CASSIGFRAGSAKNIQYF
TRBV4-1	.	TRBJ2-5	TRBD2	TGCGCCAGCAGCCAAGATTACCAGCGGGAGGGCCCAGAGACCCAGTACTTC	CASSQDYQREGPETQYF
TRBV6-1	few	TRBJ2-7	.	TGTGCCAGCAGCCGCATATTCAACAGGAACCTCTTGGGCGAGCAGTACTTC	CASSRIFNRNLLGEQYF
TRBV7-9	few	TRBJ2-5	TRBD1	TGTGCCAGCAGCCCTCGGACAGGGATACAAGAGACCCAGTACTTC	CASSPRTGIQETQYF
TRBV12-3/TRBV12-4	few	TRBJ1-2	.	TGTGCCAGCACCCAACTCAGGGGCTACACCTTC	CASTQLRGYTF
TRBV11-2	.	TRBJ1-2	.	TGTGCCAGCAGCAACAGCCCGGGTGGGACCTATGGCTACACCTTC	CASSNSPGGTYGYTF
TRBV5-1	.	TRBJ2-1	TRBD2	TGCGCCAGCTCCCCGTGGACTAGCGGAAACAATGAGCAGTTCTTC	CASSPWTSGNNEQFF
TRBV6-1	few	TRBJ1-5	TRBD1	TGTGCCAGCAAAACAGGACAGGGTGGGCATCAGCCCCAGCATTTT	CASKTGQGGHQPQHF
TRBV2	.	TRBJ2-2	.	TGTGCCAGCAGTGAAGCGAGGTTACCCGGGGAGCTGTTTTTT	CASSEARLPGELFF
TRBV2	.	TRBJ1-3	.	TGTGCCAGCAGTGAACCCCGGGAAGTAACACTAGGAAACACCATATATTTT	CASSEPREVTLGNTIYF
TRBV4-2	.	TRBJ2-3	TRBD2	TGTGCCAGCAGCCAGACGACTAGCGGGGTTAAGTATTTT	CASSQTTSGVKYF
TRBV27	few	TRBJ1-1	.	TGTGCCAGCAGTTTAACCAGGTTGGGGAACACTGAAGCTTTCTTT	CASSLTRLGNTEAFF
TRBV7-7	many	TRBJ2-7	.	TGTGCCAGCAGCTTAGGGATAGCCTACGAGCAGTACTTC	CASSLGIAYEQYF
TRBV4-2	.	TRBJ1-4	.	TGTGCCAGCAGCCAAGCTACAGCTACAACTAATGAAAAACTGTTTTTT	CASSQATATTNEKLFF
TRBV29-1	few	TRBJ1-5	TRBD1	TGCAGCGTCGGGGGGGACAGGGATCAGCCCCAGCATTTT	CSVGGDRDQPQHF
TRBV5-1	few	TRBJ2-1	.	TGCGCCAGCAGCTTGGTACGGGGCCGCCGGACCTACAATGAGCAGTTCTTC	CASSLVRGRRTYNEQFF
TRBV7-3	few	TRBJ2-3	.	TGTGCCAGCAGCTTAAGGCCCACAGATACGCAGTATTTT	CASSLRPTDTQYF
TRBV12-3/TRBV12-4	few	TRBJ1-5	.	TGTGCCAGCAGTTTAGTAGACAGACCCTTTCAGCCCCAGCATTTT	CASSLVDRPFQPQHF
TRBV4-2	.	TRBJ2-1	.	TGTGCCAGCAGCCAAGAAACAGGGAGCTCCTACAATGAGCAGTTCTTC	CASSQETGSSYNEQFF
TRBV12-3/TRBV12-4	few	TRBJ1-2	TRBD1	TGTGCCAGCAGTGTGATACAGGGGGTAGGGTATGGCTACACCTTC	CASSVIQGVGYGYTF
TRBV12-3/TRBV12-4	few	TRBJ1-3	.	TGTGCCAGCAGCCCCTTTTCCACAGGACACCGGAGGGGGATCACCATATATTTT	CASSPFSTGHRRGITIYF
TRBV25-1	many	TRBJ2-2	.	TGTGCCAGCCAAGGCTCGAACACCGGGGAGCTGTTTTTT	CASQGSNTGELFF
TRBV9	few	TRBJ1-2	TRBD1	TGTGCCAGCAGCGTAGGGACAGGGAAAAAAACTGGTGGCTACACCTTC	CASSVGTGKKTGGYTF
TRBV6-1	.	TRBJ2-1	.	TGTGCCAGCAGTCCACCCGGGACTCCTGTTAATGAGCAGTTCTTC	CASSPPGTPVNEQFF
TRBV30	.	TRBJ1-1	.	TGTGCCTGGAGACACGGGTTGAACACTGAAGCTTTCTTT	CAWRHGLNTEAFF
TRBV2	many	TRBJ2-7	TRBD2	TGTGCCAGCAGTGACTTGGGGGGGAGCTCCTACGAGCAGTACTTC	CASSDLGGSSYEQYF
TRBV4-3	.	TRBJ2-1	.	TGCGCCAGCAGCCAACTTCGGGGGGCAAGTGAGCAGTTCTTC	CASSQLRGASEQFF
TRBV27	few	TRBJ2-7	.	TGTGCCAGCAGTCATGGGGATGGCGAGCAGTACTTC	CASSHGDGEQYF
TRBV4-1	many	TRBJ2-1	.	TGCGCCAGCAGCCGACCCTACAATGAGCAGTTCTTC	CASSRPYNEQFF
TRBV24-1	.	TRBJ2-1	TRBD2	TGTGCCACCAGCCTCGGGAGGAATGAGCAGTTCTTC	CATSLGRNEQFF